This entry concerns a single TCR beta chain. The antigen it recognizes is unknown. No base quality information exists; no much larger clone differs at one position. Libraries were constructed by the immunoSEQ multiplex PCR assay. For the multiplex PCR, a mixture combining 60 forward primers for TCR Vbeta segments and 13 reverse primers for TCR Jbeta segments was used. A multiplex PCR assay on genomic DNA amplified the CDR3 region of rearranged TCR beta genes. The Illumina HiSeq System was used to sequence the amplified TCR beta libraries as 87-base-pair reads. The authors processed their data as follows. In a later analysis, some 80 million unique TCR beta chains were counted across the roughly 670 repertoires, and about 9.9 million of these chains were shared by at least two donors. To remove PCR and sequencing errors, raw reads were error-corrected and collapsed into unique sequences using a nearest-neighbor algorithm that merged closely related sequences. To assign V, D and J gene segments, CDR3 sequences were aligned to IMGT reference sequences. For a sequence to be retained, a match of at least six nucleotides was required to both a V gene segment and a J gene segment. A rearrangement counted as productive if the CDR3 had no stop codons and remained in frame with V and J, and every other rearrangement counted as non-productive. Following IMGT convention, CDR3 was defined as the stretch from the second conserved V-encoded cysteine up to the conserved J-encoded phenylalanine. The earlier analysis of more than 450 of the donors excluded sequences that lacked an unambiguous match to a single V gene segment. In an earlier analysis of about 590 of the donors, a V segment was called functional when productive rearrangements were above 56.7%, and segregating when the standard deviation between donors exceeded 5%. To diagnose cytomegalovirus status from the catalog of TCR beta chain sequences, a statistical classification framework was built. A later analysis assigned V and J genes by comparing TCR nucleotide sequences with IMGT/GENE-DB human TR gene sequences. The TCRdist pipeline was used in a later analysis to assign CDR3 sequences and most-parsimonious VDJ recombination scenarios. A later analysis defined each TCR beta chain by its CDR3 amino acid sequence plus V-gene family, and excluded reads lacking a unique V-gene family. As a way to deal with suspected cross-contamination and a sequencing artifact, a later analysis dropped approximately 570 nucleotide sequences that were highly shared and had low generation probability. A later analysis calculated a clonal expansion index for each public chain from normalized within-repertoire ranks of inferred template counts. A later analysis computed generation probabilities with a VDJ recombination model fitted to out-of-frame rearrangements, and checked the results against IGoR. A later analysis scored TCR-TCR, TCR-HLA and TCR-CMV co-occurrence with hypergeometric tests, applying a repertoire-size bias correction to TCR pairs. A later analysis estimated false discovery rates by permuting HLA or CMV assignments 20 times. A later analysis grouped co-occurring TCRs with DBSCAN, adding TCRdist sequence similarity when clustering within HLA-allele-positive subsets. Repertoires with fewer than 30,000 or more than 120,000 public chains, plus five repertoires with anomalous nucleotide sharing, were excluded from co-occurrence clustering. TCRdb obtained this table from immuneACCESS and retained in-frame rearrangements with V and J assigned. These tables miss some clones; where compared with another copy, unresolved V genes account for less than half of the shortfall, and the remainder is unexplained. The DNA gave D and trimming, while V, J and clone size come from that table. Present in this sample are some 160,000 clones, over 75% of which were seen just once. The leading ten clones occupy approximately 1.8% of the sample.

The CDR3 runs 14 residues from the cysteine to the phenylalanine. Here the CDR3 DNA is all that survives: 42 bases in frame from base 1. V and J are trimmed by 5 bases and 6 bases, and the gene matches miss 6 bases of the junction. The germline V gene supplies CDR1 SGHVS and CDR2 FQNEAQ. The cohort was made up of about 610 healthy bone marrow donors. All cohort members were sampled while nominally healthy, although unrecorded immune exposures were likely present. The donor tested CMV seronegative and was one of the 352 seronegative cohort members. Every donor gave a peripheral blood sample, and the peripheral blood mononuclear cells from that sample were used for TCR beta sequencing. Genomic DNA was extracted from the blood cell samples with the Qiagen DNeasy Blood Extraction Kit. This specimen comes from a study of cytomegalovirus exposure and HLA in healthy donors (dated by TCRdb to the late 2010s). Describing the broader study: According to an earlier analysis of a few hundred of the donors, some 180 million T cells yielded 100 million or so unique TCR beta sequences and about 300 Gb of sequence data. An early release covering 550 to 700 HLA-typed donors comprised around 300 gigabases of sequencing data and around 80 million unique TCR sequences. Of the 350 to 400 genotyped donors, roughly 85% fell in the genetic ancestry cluster associated with self-reported Caucasian donors. The study was designed to test whether signatures of past pathogen exposure could be identified by cataloging public T cell receptors. The study used immunosequencing to profile the T cell repertoires of about 670 subjects and linked those repertoires to cytomegalovirus serostatus. Along with the 666-subject first cohort, a separate validation cohort of about 110 different subjects was used. The study combined high-throughput TCR immunosequencing, statistical association of individual TCRs with disease status, and machine learning to predict cytomegalovirus infection status. A later analysis re-analyzed previously published TCR beta repertoires from approximately 670 donors and added high-resolution HLA genotyping to study TCR occurrence patterns. The later analysis used no new phenotypic data to find candidate immune exposures, relying instead on TCR beta sequences and their occurrence across donors. An earlier analysis of around 640 of the donors used high-throughput TCR beta sequencing to judge whether each TCR beta V gene segment behaved as functional or pseudogenic. Donor age, sex, ethnicity and CMV serostatus were compiled alongside the repertoire data. Genome-wide SNP genotypes for about 65% of the 666 donors were used in a later genetic analysis, which treated that subset as a discovery cohort. All discovery cohort repertoires had been generated on a single sequencing platform. Both class I and class II loci were covered by HLA typing, at four-digit resolution. Typing coverage varied by locus: about 629-640 donors for A, B, C, DRB1 and DQB1; roughly 500 for DQA1; about 590 for DPA1; roughly 450 for DPB1. Roughly 5 DR-DQ haplotypes were handled as single units for association and clustering because linkage in the cohort was strong. Across about 370 genotyped donors of the cohort, an average of roughly 250,000 unique TCR beta nucleotide sequences per donor were sequenced, and approximately 17% of those sequences were non-productive.

Broad study findings and their caveats: According to a later analysis, most CMV-associated TCR beta chains appeared to be HLA-restricted, and the HLA associations seemed to be driven largely by CMV exposure. The 87-base-pair reads could not distinguish some IMGT-functional V segments, including TRBV6-2 and TRBV6-3, so those segments were excluded. Assigning TCR associations to individual alleles was difficult when HLA alleles, especially DR and DQ, strongly co-occurred. The authors suggested that the approach could potentially be generalized to other disease states and immunological phenotypes. Compared with equally common non-associated chains, HLA-associated TCR beta chains in a later analysis were more clonally expanded and had lower generation probabilities. Over 15 rarely observed V segments, including chromosome 9 orphons, were excluded from the earlier analysis of just under 600 of the donors because counts were too low. Linkage disequilibrium might explain the correlated functional status among segregating V segments, but an unknown experimental factor could not be excluded. CMV serostatus was the only immune exposure information available for the cohort. Compared with the approximately 670-donor mean, donors in an Asian-associated ancestry cluster had fewer N-insertions in productive TCRs, according to a later genetic analysis. The study gave a list of 150 to 200 TCR beta chains associated with cytomegalovirus. This cohort had only TCR beta chains sequenced, and the lack of alpha or paired-chain data limited which features could be detected. Specific HLA alleles were associated with roughly 17,000 TCR beta sequences at a false discovery rate of 0.05 in a later analysis. Most TCR sequences were observed very rarely across donors, whereas some public TCRs were present in many individuals. A cluster of highly shared sequence variants was judged likely to be a technical artifact of the sequencing pipeline. According to a later analysis, parvovirus B19, influenza, CMV and Epstein-Barr virus appeared linked to several top co-occurrence clusters. In a later genetic analysis, a missense DCLRE1C variant was associated with V-gene and J-gene trimming of TCR beta chains, and the association was replicated in an independent cohort. In vitro tests confirmed that a few of the cytomegalovirus-associated TCR beta chains recognize cytomegalovirus antigens. In both the original and validation cohorts, the classifier was reported to diagnose cytomegalovirus status with high specificity and sensitivity. Broadly in line with IMGT annotations, most TCR beta V segments showed up in productive rearrangements about 87% or about 30% of the time in an earlier analysis of several hundred of the donors. Presence/absence analyses assumed roughly uniform sequencing depth across donors, an assumption that may not hold. Because some donors lacked HLA typing at each locus, the association tests relied only on the typed subset. A later analysis found that TCR association rates varied across HLA loci, with DRB1 alleles showing the most associated TCRs and HLA-C alleles the fewest. A further reported finding was that TCR beta sequences accurately predicted the HLA-A and HLA-B alleles for most subjects in the first cohort.

The TCR was taken from a woman in her thirties in good health and CMV-seronegative. The sequence is built from TRBV7-8 and TRBJ2-1; 8 bases in between match TRBD1. The sequenced sample was PBMCs. The sequenced DNA: TGTGCCAGCAGCAAAGGACAGGGAATCAATGAGCAGTTCTTC. The translation is CASSKGQGINEQFF.